The next 14 T cell receptor beta chains were all read from a single sample in a study of shared clonotypes between healthy human individuals. Method: immunoSEQ multiplex PCR; TCRdb's copy keeps in-frame clones and lacks some. This sample has roughly 2.4 million clones, with approximately 95% found just once. The material sequenced was naive CD4+ T cells sorted from blood. The subset here: CD45RA+ positively selected. These receptor sequences come from a man in his late teens or twenties in good health.

The J gene is TRBJ1-3, the V gene TRBV4-3; D is uncertain. The CDR3 covers 14 residues. V was shortened by 0 bases and J by 4 bases, with 7 bases between the two germline ends. Germline lookup yields CDR1 LGHNA and CDR2 YSLEER. The CDR3 coding sequence is TGCGCCAGCAGCCAAGAAGGGCGGGGAAACACCATATATTTT. It encodes CASSQEGRGNTIYF.

This rearrangement joins TRBV28 to TRBJ2-7, with TRBD1 identical over 9 bases. Per the germline V gene, CDR1 is MDHEN and CDR2 is SYDVKM. The ends lost 3 bases at V and 2 bases at J; junction bases unmatched: 8. The CDR3 contains 16 residues. CDR3 DNA sequence: TGTGCCAGCAGTTTCAAGACAGGGGGGGTCACCTACGAGCAGTACTTC. This encodes CASSFKTGGVTYEQYF.

The rearrangement uses TRBV27 and TRBJ1-3; 7 nucleotides agree with TRBD1. Germline loops: CDR1 MNHEY, CDR2 SMNVEV (reference sequence). J gave up 4 bases and V 2 bases, and 11 bases lay outside the gene matches. The CDR3 totals 17 residues. CDR3: CASSLSGTAFSGNTIYF. The DNA of the CDR3 is TGTGCCAGCAGTTTAAGCGGGACAGCCTTTTCAGGAAACACCATATATTTT.

The CDR3 loop is CASSPQGYSNSPLHF. Written as DNA, the CDR3 is TGTGCCAGCAGCCCTCAGGGATATTCTAATTCACCCCTCCACTTT. The J gene is TRBJ1-6, the V gene TRBV9; perhaps TRBD1 as D (5 bases). The CDR3 extends over 15 amino acids. Germline-derived CDR1 and CDR2 are SGDLS and YYNGEE. The V gene lost 4 bases and the J gene lost 6 bases, with 14 bases spanning the gap.

This clone showed up just once. This chain joins TRBV7-2 and TRBJ2-7; TRBD2 matches 10 bases. V lost 1 base and J lost 3; bases outside the gene matches: 9. CDR1 is SGHTA and CDR2 is FQGNSA in the germline V gene. CDR3 length equals 17 residues. This chain's CDR3 is CASSLGSIGLAVYEQYF. CDR3 bases: TGTGCCAGCAGCTTAGGGTCTATAGGACTAGCGGTCTACGAGCAGTACTTC.

The chain carries TRBV28 and TRBJ1-2; maybe TRBD1 (5 bases). Per germline, CDR1 MDHEN and CDR2 SYDVKM. The CDR3 has 15 residues. Trimming cost V 4 bases and J 2 bases, with 14 bases left between them. CDR3: CASSSTGEGNYGYTF. DNA of the CDR3: TGTGCCAGCAGTTCTACGGGGGAGGGGAACTATGGCTACACCTTC.

The V and J genes are TRBV4-1 and TRBJ2-3; possibly TRBD1 for D (5 bases). The CDR3 runs 15 residues. Germline lookup yields CDR1 MGHRA and CDR2 YSYEKL. Deletions cut 0 bases from V and 3 bases from J, with 10 bases between. This CDR3 reads CASSQDGQGTDTQYF. For the CDR3, the DNA is TGCGCCAGCAGCCAAGATGGGCAGGGAACAGATACGCAGTATTTT.

The genes are TRBV6-5 and TRBJ1-2; possible D gene TRBD1, 6 bases. The CDR3 sequence is 14 residues long. Germline CDR1 and CDR2: MNHEY and SVGAGI. V was clipped by 5 bases and J by 0 bases, with 10 bases between them. The CDR3 region has the DNA TGTGCCAGCAGTGCGGACAGAGCTAACTATGGCTACACCTTC. Protein product: CASSADRANYGYTF.

The V and J genes are TRBV30 and TRBJ2-7, with 11 nucleotides matching TRBD1. Per the germline V gene, CDR1 is GTSNPN and CDR2 is SVGIG (reference sequence). This CDR3 has 15 residues. Trimming took 4 bases from V and 2 from J; bases not matched to a gene: 7. CDR3: CAWTAGTGGPYEQYF. Here the CDR3 DNA reads TGTGCCTGGACTGCTGGGACAGGGGGGCCCTACGAGCAGTACTTC. The full variable domain, rest sourced from reference TRBV30 and TRBJ2-7, is SQTIHQWPATLVQPVGSPLSLECTVEGTSNPNLYWYRQAAGRGLQLLFYSVGIGQISSEVPQNLSASRPQDRQFILSSKKLLLSDSGFYLCAWTAGTGGPYEQYFGPGTRLTVT.

V gene TRBV2 combines with J gene TRBJ2-3, with D perhaps TRBD1 (5 bases). The germline V gene encodes CDR1 SNHLY and CDR2 FYNNEI. V lost 3 bases to trimming and J lost 9 bases, with 7 bases between them. This CDR3 spans 11 amino acids. The CDR3 DNA reads TGTGCCAGCAGTGACAGGGAAACGCAGTATTTT. Translation: CASSDRETQYF.

CDR3 in amino acids: CASSVKGNYGYTF. In DNA, the CDR3 is TGTGCCAGCAGCGTGAAGGGGAACTATGGCTACACCTTC. The chain recombines TRBV5-6 with TRBJ1-2; weak D call: TRBD1 (5 bases). V was cut by 4 bases and J by 2 bases, with 9 bases left in between. The CDR3 is 13 residues long. The germline CDR1 and CDR2 sequences are SGHDT and YYEEEE.

The chain couples TRBV11-3 to TRBJ2-3; TRBD2 matches 9 bases. CDR3 size: 16 residues. The germline V gene has CDR1 SGHNT and CDR2 YENEEA. V was pared by 5 bases and J by 4 bases, with 10 bases of the junction left unmatched. In DNA, the CDR3 is TGTGCCAGCAGCGCCCGTGGGGCGGGGGGGGCAGATACGCAGTATTTT. This gives the protein CASSARGAGGADTQYF.

This clone was seen only a few times. This chain uses TRBV10-3 with TRBJ2-2, with D possibly TRBD2 on 5 matching bases. Germline values: CDR1 ENHRY, CDR2 SYGVKD. This CDR3 spans 14 amino acids. V was trimmed by 7 bases and J by 4 bases, leaving 13 bases between them. CDR3 protein: CAITGERVTGELFF. In DNA, the CDR3 is TGTGCCATCACCGGAGAGAGGGTCACCGGGGAGCTGTTTTTT.

This clone was seen a single time. The J gene is TRBJ1-1, the V gene TRBV2; maybe TRBD1 (6 bases). The germline CDR1 and CDR2 sequences are SNHLY and FYNNEI. The CDR3 totals 11 residues. Deletions cut 4 bases from V and 11 bases from J, with 11 bases between. In DNA, the CDR3 is TGTGCCAGCAGTGGGCCAGGGGTGGCTTTCTTT. It codes for CASSGPGVAFF.